Below are 12 T cell receptor beta chains sequenced from a single sample in a study of blood T cell repertoires in COVID-19. Clones were read by immunoSEQ multiplex PCR, and TCRdb kept only the in-frame ones, dropping some. The sample shows about 280,000 clones, 89% of them seen only once. Sequenced sample: peripheral blood. Receptors were obtained from a woman aged 40 to 50 who had recovered from COVID-19.

The chain is built from TRBV5-6 and TRBJ2-7, with D possibly TRBD2 on 5 matching bases. Trimming removed 2 bases at V and 1 base at J, with 10 bases between. The CDR3 sequence is 14 residues long. Germline V CDR1 and CDR2: SGHDT, YYEEEE. For the CDR3, the DNA is TGTGCCAGCAGCTTAGTCCCGGGATCCTACGAGCAGTACTTC. This encodes CASSLVPGSYEQYF. Full variable domain (outside the CDR3, taken from reference TRBV5-6 and TRBJ2-7): DAGVTQSPTHLIKTRGQQVTLRCSPKSGHDTVSWYQQALGQGPQFIFQYYEEEERQRGNFPDRFSGHQFPNYSSELNVNALLLGDSALYLCASSLVPGSYEQYFGPGTRLTVT.

The J gene is TRBJ2-7, the V gene TRBV5-1; 13 bases are a match to TRBD2. V trimming: 4 bases; J trimming: 5 bases; junction bases outside the gene matches: 3. The CDR3 is made up of 14 amino acids. Germline-derived CDR1 and CDR2 are SGHRS and YFSETQ. The chain's CDR3 is CASSLGTSGDEQYF. Here the CDR3 DNA reads TGCGCCAGCAGCCTCGGGACTAGCGGGGACGAGCAGTACTTC.

CDR3 DNA: TGTGCCAGCAGCCAAGTCATAGGGACTAGCGGGAGTAGGGACATTCAGTACTTC. Amino acids: CASSQVIGTSGSRDIQYF. This rearrangement joins TRBV4-2 to TRBJ2-4, with TRBD2 identical over 14 bases. The CDR3 loop spans 18 amino acids. Germline V gene sequence: CDR1 LGHNA, CDR2 YNFKEQ. V was clipped by 1 base and J by 8 bases; unmatched bases: 10.

This chain uses TRBV9 with TRBJ2-3, with 7 bases lining up with TRBD1. The trim removed 4 bases at V and 0 bases at J, leaving 14 bases unmatched. The CDR3 has 18 amino acids. In germline, CDR1 is SGDLS, CDR2 YYNGEE. The CDR3 DNA reads as TGTGCCAGCAGCTCCAGCCCGACAGGGTTTTGGAGCACAGATACGCAGTATTTT. This encodes CASSSSPTGFWSTDTQYF.

The chain combines TRBV27 with TRBJ2-2, with 7 bases aligning to TRBD2. This CDR3 comprises 17 residues. CDR1 MNHEY and CDR2 SMNVEV come from the germline V gene (reference sequence). V shed 5 bases and J 0 bases; nucleotides not matched to a gene: 9. The CDR3 DNA sequence: TGTGCCAGCAGTCCGTCCTCGGGGGGACCGAACACCGGGGAGCTGTTTTTT. Its translation is CASSPSSGGPNTGELFF.

The genes are TRBV18 and TRBJ2-1, with D possibly TRBD2 on 6 matching bases. CDR3 size: 14 residues. V dropped 7 bases and J dropped 7 bases, with 17 bases sitting between them. CDR1 and CDR2 from the germline V gene are KGHSH and LQKENI. The CDR3 coding sequence is TGTGCCAGCTGTAGCGGCCCTACTGGTAATGAGCAGTTCTTC. Translating gives CASCSGPTGNEQFF.

V and J are TRBV10-3 and TRBJ2-3; TRBD2 matches 15 bases. This CDR3 has 17 residues. Germline V lookup: CDR1 ENHRY, CDR2 SYGVKD. The V and J ends lost 0 bases and 5 bases, in that order; junction bases with no gene match: 3. CDR3 nucleotides: TGTGCCATCAGTGAGTCGCGGGGACTAGCGGGAGGAGATACGCAGTATTTT. This encodes CAISESRGLAGGDTQYF.

This clone showed up just a few times. The chain employs TRBV3-1 (or the pseudogene TRBV3-2) and TRBJ1-5; the D gene is possibly TRBD1 (6 bases). Germline V gene lookup returns CDR1 LGHDT and CDR2 YNNKEL (reference sequence). This CDR3 has 13 residues. Trimming cost V 1 base and J 5 bases, with 6 bases left between them. The chain's CDR3 is CASSQGQDQPQHF. The CDR3 region has the DNA TGTGCCAGCAGCCAAGGACAGGATCAGCCCCAGCATTTT.

The chain links TRBV25-1 to TRBJ2-2, with D perhaps matching TRBD1 (5 bases). Trimming took off 8 bases at V and 3 bases at J, with 19 bases between the two ends. Germline lookup yields CDR1 MGHDK and CDR2 SYGVNS. This CDR3 is built from 16 residues. CDR3 in amino acids: CASARTPPGHTGELFF. CDR3 coding DNA: TGTGCCAGCGCCCGAACCCCGCCAGGGCACACCGGGGAGCTGTTTTTT. Variable domain in full (rest from reference TRBV25-1 and TRBJ2-2): EADIYQTPRYLVIGTGKKITLECSQTMGHDKMYWYQQDPGMELHLIHYSYGVNSTEKGDLSSESTVSRIRTEHFPLTLESARPSHTSQYLCASARTPPGHTGELFFGEGSRLTVL.

The chain employs TRBV11-3 and TRBJ2-1; TRBD2 matches 9 bases. The V gene's germline CDR1 is SGHNT and CDR2 YENEEA. With V trimmed by 1 base and J by 2 bases, 9 bases remained unmatched. CDR3 length equals 18 residues. CDR3 bases: TGTGCCAGCAGCTTAGGGGATAGACTAGCGGCTACCTACAATGAGCAGTTCTTC. This sequence encodes CASSLGDRLAATYNEQFF.

This clone showed up just a few times. The chain uses TRBV6-5 and TRBJ2-5; weak D call: TRBD1 (6 bases). The germline V gene encodes CDR1 MNHEY and CDR2 SVGAGI. V lost 7 bases to trimming and J lost 4 bases, with 16 bases between them. The CDR3 is 14 amino acids. Written as DNA, the CDR3 is TGTGCCAGCACCCCGGGACACGGAACAGAGACCCAGTACTTC. It specifies CASTPGHGTETQYF.

The rearrangement joins TRBV27 to TRBJ1-1; 7 positions match TRBD1. V dropped 5 bases and J dropped 1; count of bases not matched to a gene: 7. The CDR3 is 15 amino acids. CDR1 and CDR2 from the germline V gene are MNHEY and SMNVEV (reference sequence). CDR3: CASSPGWDRNTEAFF. Written as DNA, the CDR3 is TGTGCCAGCAGTCCCGGATGGGACAGGAACACTGAAGCTTTCTTT.